The next 4 T cell receptor beta chains were all read from a single sample in a study of tissue T cells after allogeneic stem cell transplantation. The method was immunoSEQ multiplex PCR; TCRdb's version includes in-frame clones alone and lacks a portion of them. The sample carries fewer than 6,500 clones, 30% to 35% recorded once. Time point in this sample: mouse harvest day 14 after allogeneic transplant. Tail vein injection delivered 10^7 T-cell-depleted bone marrow cells and 10^6 splenic CD5+ T cells. The sample consisted of skin. Receptors were obtained from a female BALB/c mouse given C57BL/6 T cells with graft-versus-host disease after an allogeneic hematopoietic cell transplant.

Turning to this clone: Gene and germline names: mouse. The read halts 1 residue ahead of the CDR3 end, with the missing end drawn from the germline J gene. This chain connects TRBV3 to TRBJ1-4, with TRBD1 matching over 7 bases. The CDR3 totals 14 residues. Germline CDR1 reads SNHLY; CDR2 reads FYNGKV (reference sequence). V was pared by 4 bases and J by 1 base, with 0 bases of the junction left unmatched. CDR3 bases read: TGTGCCAGCAGCTACAGGGGTTCCAACGAAAGATTATTT. It codes for CASSYRGSNERLF. In full, the CDR3 is CASSYRGSNERLFF.

A note on this clone: The genes are named according to mouse. The read ends 1 residue before the CDR3 terminus; that terminus is restored from the germline J gene. The genes are TRBV26 and TRBJ2-3; D call uncertain. Trimming removed 4 bases from V and 1 base from J, with 6 bases in between. The germline gives CDR1 KGHPV, CDR2 FQNQEV (reference sequence). The CDR3 length is 13 residues. CDR3 sequence reads: CASSPQRAETLYF. The sequenced CDR3 bases are TGTGCCAGCAGTCCCCAGCGTGCAGAAACGCTGTAT.

This clone appeared a few times. Mouse gene names and germline throughout. With the read ending 1 residue before the CDR3 end, the germline J gene is used to fill in that end. V usage is TRBV26 and J usage is TRBJ2-2; 7 bases map to TRBD1. This CDR3 is 15 amino acids long. The germline gives CDR1 KGHPV, CDR2 FQNQEV (reference sequence). Unmatched junction bases numbered 3, after V lost 4 bases and J lost 1 base. CDR3 residues: CASSRTGLNTGQLYF. The CDR3 bases that were read are TGTGCCAGCAGTCGGACAGGTCTAAACACCGGGCAGCTCTAC.

This clone was detected only a few times. Gene names are mouse gene names. The read gets to within 1 residue of the CDR3 end, and the germline J gene fills in the rest. This sequence joins TRBV15 and TRBJ2-5, with 7 bases aligning to TRBD1. Germline lookup yields CDR1 SGHND and CDR2 FRSKSL. V lost 1 base to trimming and J lost 3 bases; unmatched junction nucleotides: 1. The CDR3 is made up of 14 amino acids. The CDR3 spells CASSLGDRQDTQYF. The CDR3 DNA, read in part, is TGTGCCAGCAGTTTAGGGGACAGACAAGACACCCAGTAC.